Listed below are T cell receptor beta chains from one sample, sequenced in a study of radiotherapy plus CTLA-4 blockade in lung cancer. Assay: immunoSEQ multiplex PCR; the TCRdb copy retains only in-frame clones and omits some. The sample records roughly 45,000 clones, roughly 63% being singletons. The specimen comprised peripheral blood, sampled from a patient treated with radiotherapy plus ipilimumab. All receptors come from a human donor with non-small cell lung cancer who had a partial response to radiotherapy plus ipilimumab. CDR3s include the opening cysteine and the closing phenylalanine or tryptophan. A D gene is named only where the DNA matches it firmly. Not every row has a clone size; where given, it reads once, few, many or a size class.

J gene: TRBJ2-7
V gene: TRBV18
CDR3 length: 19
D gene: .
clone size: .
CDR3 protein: CASSPRDSTASAQPSEQYF
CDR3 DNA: TGTGCCAGCTCACCGAGGGATTCAACAGCTTCCGCCCAACCCAGTGAGCAGTACTTC

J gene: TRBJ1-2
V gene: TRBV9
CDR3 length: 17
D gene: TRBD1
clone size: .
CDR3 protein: CASSTHTSGQGNYGYTF
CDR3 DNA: TGTGCCAGCAGCACACATACCTCGGGACAGGGTAACTATGGCTACACCTTC

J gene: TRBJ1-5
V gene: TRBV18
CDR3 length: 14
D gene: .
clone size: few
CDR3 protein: CASSPQGRDQPQHF
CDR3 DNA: TGTGCCAGCTCACCTCAGGGGAGGGATCAGCCCCAGCATTTT

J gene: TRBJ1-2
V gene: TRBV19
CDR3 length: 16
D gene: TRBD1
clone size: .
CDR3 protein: CASSIGGQGARYGYTF
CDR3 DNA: TGTGCCAGTAGTATAGGAGGACAGGGGGCCCGCTATGGCTACACCTTC

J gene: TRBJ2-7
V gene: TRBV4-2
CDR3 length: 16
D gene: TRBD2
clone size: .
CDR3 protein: CASSASTRGRENEQYF
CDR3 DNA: TGTGCCAGCAGCGCCTCCACTCGAGGGCGGGAGAACGAGCAGTACTTC

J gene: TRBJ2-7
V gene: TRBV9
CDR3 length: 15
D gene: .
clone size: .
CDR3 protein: CASSVGASGAYEQYF
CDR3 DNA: TGTGCCAGCAGCGTAGGCGCTAGTGGAGCCTACGAGCAGTACTTC

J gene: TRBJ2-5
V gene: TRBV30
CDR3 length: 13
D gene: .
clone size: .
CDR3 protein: CAWSGVARETQYF
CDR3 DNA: TGTGCCTGGAGTGGGGTAGCGAGAGAGACCCAGTACTTC

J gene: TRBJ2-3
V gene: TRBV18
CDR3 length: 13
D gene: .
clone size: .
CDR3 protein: CASSPPVGDTQYF
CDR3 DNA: TGTGCCAGCTCACCACCGGTCGGAGATACGCAGTATTTT

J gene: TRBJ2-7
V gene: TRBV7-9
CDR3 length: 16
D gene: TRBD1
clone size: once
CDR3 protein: CASRHEGGDRAGEQYF
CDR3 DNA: TGTGCCAGCAGGCACGAGGGTGGGGACAGGGCTGGAGAGCAGTACTTC

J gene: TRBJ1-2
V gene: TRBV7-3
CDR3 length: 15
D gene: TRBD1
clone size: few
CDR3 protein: CASSLGQGRHYGYTF
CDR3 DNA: TGTGCCAGCAGCTTGGGACAGGGGCGACACTATGGCTACACCTTC

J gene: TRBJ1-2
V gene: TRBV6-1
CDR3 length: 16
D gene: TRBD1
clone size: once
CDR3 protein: CASSDRDGDRRGFGTF
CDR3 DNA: TGTGCCAGCAGTGATAGGGATGGGGACAGGAGGGGTTTTGGCACCTTC

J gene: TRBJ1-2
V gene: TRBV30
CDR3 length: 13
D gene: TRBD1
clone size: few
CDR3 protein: CAWSGQGARGYTF
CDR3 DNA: TGTGCCTGGAGTGGCCAGGGGGCCCGCGGCTACACCTTC

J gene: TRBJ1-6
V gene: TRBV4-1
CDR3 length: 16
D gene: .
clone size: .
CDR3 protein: CASSQDLGRENSPLHF
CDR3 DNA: TGCGCCAGCAGCCAAGATCTTGGACGGGAAAATTCACCCCTCCACTTT

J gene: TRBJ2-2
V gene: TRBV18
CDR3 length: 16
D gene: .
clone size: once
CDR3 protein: CASSPDSASWVGELFF
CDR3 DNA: TGTGCCAGCTCACCCGACAGTGCATCTTGGGTCGGGGAGCTGTTTTTT

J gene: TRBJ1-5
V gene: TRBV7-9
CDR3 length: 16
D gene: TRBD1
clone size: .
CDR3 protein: CASSLGDRGSNQPQHF
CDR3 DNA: TGTGCCAGCAGCTTGGGCGACAGGGGATCCAATCAGCCCCAGCATTTT

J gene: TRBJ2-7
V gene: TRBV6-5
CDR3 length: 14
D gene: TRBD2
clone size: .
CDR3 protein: CATRLLAGLYEQYF
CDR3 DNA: TGTGCCACCAGGCTACTAGCGGGGCTGTACGAGCAGTACTTC

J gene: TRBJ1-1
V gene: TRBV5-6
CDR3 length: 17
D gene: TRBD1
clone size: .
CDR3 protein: CASSFSEDEGGGIRAFF
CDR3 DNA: TGTGCCAGCAGCTTTAGTGAAGACGAAGGGGGCGGGATTAGAGCTTTCTTT

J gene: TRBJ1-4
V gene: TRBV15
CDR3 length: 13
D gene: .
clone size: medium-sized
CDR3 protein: CATSRVSTGVDFF
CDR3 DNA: TGTGCCACCAGCAGAGTTTCGACAGGCGTAGACTTTTTT

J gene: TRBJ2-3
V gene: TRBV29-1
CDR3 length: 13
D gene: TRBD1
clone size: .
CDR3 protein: CSVGSTGADTQYF
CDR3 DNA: TGCAGCGTTGGGTCGACAGGGGCAGATACGCAGTATTTT

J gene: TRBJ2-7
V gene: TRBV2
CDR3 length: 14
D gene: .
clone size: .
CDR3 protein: CASSDTGSSYEQYF
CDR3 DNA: TGTGCCAGCAGTGACACGGGGAGCTCCTACGAGCAGTACTTC

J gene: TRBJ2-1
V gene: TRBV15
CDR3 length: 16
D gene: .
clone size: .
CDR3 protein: CATSRDGGSSYNEQFF
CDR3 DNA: TGTGCCACCAGCAGAGATGGAGGAAGCTCCTACAATGAGCAGTTCTTC

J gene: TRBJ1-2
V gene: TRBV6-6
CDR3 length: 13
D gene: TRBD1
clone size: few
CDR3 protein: CASITGVGYGYTF
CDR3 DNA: TGTGCCAGCATCACAGGGGTGGGGTATGGCTACACCTTC

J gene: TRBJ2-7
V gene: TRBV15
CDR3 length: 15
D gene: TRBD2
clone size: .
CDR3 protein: CATSFTGGGEHEQYF
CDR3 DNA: TGTGCCACCAGCTTTACGGGAGGGGGAGAACACGAGCAGTACTTC

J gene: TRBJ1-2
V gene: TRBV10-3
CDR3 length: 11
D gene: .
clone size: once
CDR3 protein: CAISELYGYTF
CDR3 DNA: TGTGCCATCAGTGAGCTATATGGCTACACCTTC

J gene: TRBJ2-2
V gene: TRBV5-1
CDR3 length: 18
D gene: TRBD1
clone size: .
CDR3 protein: CASSLRDTGGTNTGELFF
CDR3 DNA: TGCGCCAGCAGCTTACGGGACACAGGGGGTACGAACACCGGGGAGCTGTTTTTT

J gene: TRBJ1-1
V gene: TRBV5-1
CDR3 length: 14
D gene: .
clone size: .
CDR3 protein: CASRRAGAGTEAFF
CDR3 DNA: TGCGCCAGCAGACGGGCGGGGGCTGGCACTGAAGCTTTCTTT

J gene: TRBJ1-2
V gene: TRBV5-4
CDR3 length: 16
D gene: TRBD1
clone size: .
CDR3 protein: CASSSSRSQGVYGYTF
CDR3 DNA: TGTGCCAGCAGCTCCAGTAGATCCCAGGGGGTCTATGGCTACACCTTC

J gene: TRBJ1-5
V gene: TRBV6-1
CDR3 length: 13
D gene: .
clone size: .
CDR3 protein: CASSESGVQPQHF
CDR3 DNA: TGTGCCAGCAGTGAGTCAGGGGTTCAGCCCCAGCATTTT

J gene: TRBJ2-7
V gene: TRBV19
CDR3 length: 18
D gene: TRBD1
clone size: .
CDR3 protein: CASSTSPGQGPSSYEQYF
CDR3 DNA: TGTGCCAGTAGTACCTCACCCGGACAGGGACCCAGCTCCTACGAGCAGTACTTC

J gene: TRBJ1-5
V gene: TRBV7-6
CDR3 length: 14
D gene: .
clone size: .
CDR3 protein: CASSLVGTNQPQHF
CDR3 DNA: TGTGCCAGCAGCTTAGTTGGCACCAATCAGCCCCAGCATTTT

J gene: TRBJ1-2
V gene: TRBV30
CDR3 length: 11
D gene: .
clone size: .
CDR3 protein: CAWSGGYGYTF
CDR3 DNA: TGTGCCTGGAGCGGGGGTTATGGCTACACCTTC